The rows below give T cell receptor beta chains drawn from one sample of a study of blood T cell repertoires in COVID-19. Assay: immunoSEQ multiplex PCR; the TCRdb copy retains only in-frame clones and omits some. The sample lists about 150,000 clones, about 90% occurring once. The material sequenced was peripheral blood. The source of these receptors is a man aged 45-65 years with acute or convalescent COVID-19. Both conserved end residues are part of each CDR3. Each record gives: clone size, D gene, V gene, J gene, CDR3 DNA, CDR3 protein. D genes are given only for firm matches. Clone size is not always given. Where it is, it says once, few, many or a class for expanded clones.

clone_size: -; d_call: TRBD2; v_call: TRBV28; j_call: TRBJ2-3; cdr3_nt: TGTGCCAGCAGAGGGACTAGCGGGATCCGTATTATCACAGATACGCAGTATTTT; cdr3_aa: CASRGTSGIRIITDTQYF
clone_size: once; d_call: -; v_call: TRBV28; j_call: TRBJ1-6; cdr3_nt: TGTGCCAGCAGGCAGGATCTCAATTCACCCCTCCACTTT; cdr3_aa: CASRQDLNSPLHF
clone_size: -; d_call: -; v_call: TRBV6-2/TRBV6-3; j_call: TRBJ1-6; cdr3_nt: TGTGCCAGCACCCCCGGGACACCAAATTCACCCCTCCACTTT; cdr3_aa: CASTPGTPNSPLHF
clone_size: -; d_call: -; v_call: TRBV7-2; j_call: TRBJ1-4; cdr3_nt: TGTGCCAGCAGCTTAGGGGGGCAGAACGAAAAACTGTTTTTT; cdr3_aa: CASSLGGQNEKLFF
clone_size: -; d_call: -; v_call: TRBV19; j_call: TRBJ1-4; cdr3_nt: TGTGCCAGTACCTATAACTGGGAGTTCCATGAAAAACTGTTTTTT; cdr3_aa: CASTYNWEFHEKLFF
clone_size: -; d_call: -; v_call: TRBV5-4; j_call: TRBJ2-5; cdr3_nt: TGTGCCAGCAGCGTAGGGGCCCGGCGGGAGACCCAGTACTTC; cdr3_aa: CASSVGARRETQYF
clone_size: -; d_call: TRBD1; v_call: TRBV5-6; j_call: TRBJ2-4; cdr3_nt: TGTGCCAGCAGCTACGGACAGGGGAAGGCCAAAAACATTCAGTACTTC; cdr3_aa: CASSYGQGKAKNIQYF
clone_size: -; d_call: TRBD1; v_call: TRBV28; j_call: TRBJ1-1; cdr3_nt: TGTGCCAGCAGTTTAAGTGCCAGGGGGCACTTAGGAACTGAAGCTTTCTTT; cdr3_aa: CASSLSARGHLGTEAFF
clone_size: -; d_call: -; v_call: TRBV7-6; j_call: TRBJ1-2; cdr3_nt: TGTGCCAGCAGCTTTGGGGGCGCGAACTATGGCTACACCTTC; cdr3_aa: CASSFGGANYGYTF
clone_size: few; d_call: -; v_call: TRBV27; j_call: TRBJ1-2; cdr3_nt: TGTGCCTCAGGGTGGGGGGACTATGGCTACACCTTC; cdr3_aa: CASGWGDYGYTF
clone_size: -; d_call: TRBD1; v_call: TRBV15; j_call: TRBJ1-2; cdr3_nt: TGTGCCACCAGCAGAGAATCAGGGGGCTATGCGTGCACCTTC; cdr3_aa: CATSRESGGYACTF
clone_size: -; d_call: -; v_call: TRBV7-9; j_call: TRBJ1-2; cdr3_nt: TGTGCCAGCAGCTGGGGGGACTATGGCTACACCTTC; cdr3_aa: CASSWGDYGYTF
clone_size: -; d_call: -; v_call: TRBV3-1/TRBV3-2; j_call: TRBJ1-2; cdr3_nt: TGTGCCAGCAGCCATCGCCGCCCGGGGGACTATGGCTACACCTTC; cdr3_aa: CASSHRRPGDYGYTF
clone_size: -; d_call: -; v_call: TRBV29-1; j_call: TRBJ1-1; cdr3_nt: TGCAGCGTTGCGACCGCTTACCGGGAGGAGGAAGCTTTCTTT; cdr3_aa: CSVATAYREEEAFF
clone_size: -; d_call: -; v_call: TRBV7-9; j_call: TRBJ2-1; cdr3_nt: TGTGCCAGCAGCTTAGACGTAGCGCCGTCCTACAATGAGCAGTTCTTC; cdr3_aa: CASSLDVAPSYNEQFF
clone_size: -; d_call: -; v_call: TRBV2; j_call: TRBJ2-5; cdr3_nt: TGTGCCAGCACTGGGGGACTCAGGGAGACCCAGTACTTC; cdr3_aa: CASTGGLRETQYF
clone_size: -; d_call: -; v_call: TRBV29-1; j_call: TRBJ2-3; cdr3_nt: TGCAGCGTGCACCTACTTCCCGGGACTGCCACGACAGATACGCAGTATTTT; cdr3_aa: CSVHLLPGTATTDTQYF
clone_size: -; d_call: -; v_call: TRBV18; j_call: TRBJ2-3; cdr3_nt: TGTGCCAGCTCACCACGACAGACAGATACGCAGTATTTT; cdr3_aa: CASSPRQTDTQYF
clone_size: -; d_call: -; v_call: TRBV9; j_call: TRBJ1-5; cdr3_nt: TGTGCCAGCAGCGTAGGCCCGGGTGGCCAGCCCCAGCATTTT; cdr3_aa: CASSVGPGGQPQHF
clone_size: -; d_call: TRBD1; v_call: TRBV12-3/TRBV12-4; j_call: TRBJ1-5; cdr3_nt: TGTGCCAGCAGTTTCCCAGGGGGTAGAGCCCAGCATTTT; cdr3_aa: CASSFPGGRAQHF
clone_size: -; d_call: TRBD1; v_call: TRBV5-6; j_call: TRBJ2-5; cdr3_nt: TGTGCCAGCAGCTCCCGGGACAGGGGAGAGACCCAGTACTTC; cdr3_aa: CASSSRDRGETQYF
clone_size: -; d_call: -; v_call: TRBV5-5; j_call: TRBJ1-1; cdr3_nt: TGTGCCAGCAGCTGGAGACTTCATGGGCGGGAGGGGACTGAAGCTTTCTTT; cdr3_aa: CASSWRLHGREGTEAFF
clone_size: -; d_call: -; v_call: TRBV28; j_call: TRBJ2-4; cdr3_nt: TGTGCCAGCAGTTTAGAGGGCGCCGGGGCCAAAAACATTCAGTACTTC; cdr3_aa: CASSLEGAGAKNIQYF
clone_size: -; d_call: -; v_call: TRBV29-1; j_call: TRBJ2-3; cdr3_nt: TGCAGCGTCGCGTCGGACGGGAAAAGCACAGATACGCAGTATTTT; cdr3_aa: CSVASDGKSTDTQYF
clone_size: -; d_call: TRBD1; v_call: TRBV18; j_call: TRBJ1-4; cdr3_nt: TGTGCCAGCTCAAGGTCCGGGACAGGGTATGAAAAACTGTTTTTT; cdr3_aa: CASSRSGTGYEKLFF
clone_size: -; d_call: -; v_call: TRBV11-2; j_call: TRBJ1-1; cdr3_nt: TGTGCCAGCAGCTTAGACCCAGCGGAGGCGACTGAAGCTTTCTTT; cdr3_aa: CASSLDPAEATEAFF
clone_size: -; d_call: TRBD1; v_call: TRBV28; j_call: TRBJ1-2; cdr3_nt: TGTGCCAGCAGTCCGGGGGTCGGGACAGCGAATGGCTACACCTTC; cdr3_aa: CASSPGVGTANGYTF
clone_size: -; d_call: -; v_call: TRBV21-1; j_call: TRBJ2-1; cdr3_nt: TGTGCCAGCAGCAAAGGGGACACCTACAATGAGCAGTTCTTC; cdr3_aa: CASSKGDTYNEQFF
clone_size: -; d_call: -; v_call: TRBV2; j_call: TRBJ1-5; cdr3_nt: TGTGCCAGCAGTGACGGGGGGCGGGGTGGCAATCAGCCCCAGCATTTT; cdr3_aa: CASSDGGRGGNQPQHF
clone_size: -; d_call: -; v_call: TRBV19; j_call: TRBJ2-2; cdr3_nt: TGTGCCTCTTGCAGGGGAACGACCACCGGGGAGCTGTTTTTT; cdr3_aa: CASCRGTTTGELFF
clone_size: -; d_call: -; v_call: TRBV2; j_call: TRBJ1-5; cdr3_nt: TGTGCCAACGCCGAGGGTAGATATCAGCCCCAGCATTTT; cdr3_aa: CANAEGRYQPQHF
clone_size: -; d_call: -; v_call: TRBV7-3; j_call: TRBJ2-3; cdr3_nt: TGTGCCAGCAGCTTACGGAGGCCAGATACGCAGTATTTT; cdr3_aa: CASSLRRPDTQYF
clone_size: -; d_call: -; v_call: TRBV6-6; j_call: TRBJ1-6; cdr3_nt: TGTGCCAGCAACCTAATCCCGGGACAAGATTCACCCCTCCACTTT; cdr3_aa: CASNLIPGQDSPLHF
clone_size: once; d_call: -; v_call: TRBV5-1; j_call: TRBJ1-1; cdr3_nt: TGCGCCAGCAGCTTACAGGGGAACACTGAAGCTTTCTTT; cdr3_aa: CASSLQGNTEAFF
clone_size: once; d_call: -; v_call: TRBV18; j_call: TRBJ1-4; cdr3_nt: TGTGCCAGCTCACCACAGGCAGGGGCTAATGAAAAACTGTTTTTT; cdr3_aa: CASSPQAGANEKLFF
clone_size: -; d_call: TRBD1; v_call: TRBV4-1; j_call: TRBJ2-7; cdr3_nt: TGCGCCAGCAGCCGAGCTGGGACAGTCTCCTACGAGCAGTACTTC; cdr3_aa: CASSRAGTVSYEQYF
clone_size: few; d_call: -; v_call: TRBV29-1; j_call: TRBJ1-1; cdr3_nt: TGCAGCGTTGGGAGGGGCGACACTGAAGCTTTCTTT; cdr3_aa: CSVGRGDTEAFF
clone_size: -; d_call: -; v_call: TRBV5-5; j_call: TRBJ2-5; cdr3_nt: TGTGCCAGCAGCTTGAACGGGGTGGTGGAGACCCAGTACTTC; cdr3_aa: CASSLNGVVETQYF
clone_size: -; d_call: TRBD2; v_call: TRBV28; j_call: TRBJ2-2; cdr3_nt: TGTGCCAGCAACGACGGGACTAGCGGGAGTCACGGGGAGCTGTTTTTT; cdr3_aa: CASNDGTSGSHGELFF
clone_size: -; d_call: -; v_call: TRBV28; j_call: TRBJ2-3; cdr3_nt: TGTGCCAGTGCGGGTAGTGCGGCGCAGTATTTT; cdr3_aa: CASAGSAAQYF
clone_size: -; d_call: -; v_call: TRBV6-5; j_call: TRBJ2-7; cdr3_nt: TGTGCCAGCAACGGACTGGGTGCCGAGCAGTACTTC; cdr3_aa: CASNGLGAEQYF
clone_size: -; d_call: TRBD1; v_call: TRBV6-5; j_call: TRBJ1-4; cdr3_nt: TGTGCCAGCAAGGAAGGACAGGGTGGAGAAAAACTGTTTTTT; cdr3_aa: CASKEGQGGEKLFF
clone_size: -; d_call: -; v_call: TRBV11-2; j_call: TRBJ2-1; cdr3_nt: TGTGCCAGCAGCTTAGAGAGGCTCGGTTCCTACAATGAGCAGTTCTTC; cdr3_aa: CASSLERLGSYNEQFF
clone_size: -; d_call: -; v_call: TRBV4-3; j_call: TRBJ1-2; cdr3_nt: TGCGCCAGCAGCCAAGTTTATAGGGGAGGCGATGGCTACACCTTC; cdr3_aa: CASSQVYRGGDGYTF
clone_size: once; d_call: -; v_call: TRBV27; j_call: TRBJ1-4; cdr3_nt: TGTGCCAGCAGTCCCCGGGGAACTAATGAAAAACTGTTTTTT; cdr3_aa: CASSPRGTNEKLFF
clone_size: few; d_call: -; v_call: TRBV6-5; j_call: TRBJ2-7; cdr3_nt: TGTGCCAGCAGTTTAAACTACGAGCAGTACTTC; cdr3_aa: CASSLNYEQYF
clone_size: -; d_call: -; v_call: TRBV3-1/TRBV3-2; j_call: TRBJ1-2; cdr3_nt: TGTGCCAGCAGCCTGTATCGTGTTAGTGGCTACACCTTC; cdr3_aa: CASSLYRVSGYTF
clone_size: -; d_call: -; v_call: TRBV27; j_call: TRBJ2-4; cdr3_nt: TGTGCCAGCAGTTTCGTGGGCAGCAACATTCAGTACTTC; cdr3_aa: CASSFVGSNIQYF
clone_size: -; d_call: -; v_call: TRBV10-3; j_call: TRBJ1-3; cdr3_nt: TGTGCCATCAGTGACCAGCGCTCTGGAAACACCATATATTTT; cdr3_aa: CAISDQRSGNTIYF
clone_size: -; d_call: -; v_call: TRBV7-8; j_call: TRBJ2-1; cdr3_nt: TGTGCCAGCAGCCTAGAGGGGGGGACGACCTACAATGAGCAGTTCTTC; cdr3_aa: CASSLEGGTTYNEQFF
clone_size: -; d_call: -; v_call: TRBV5-4; j_call: TRBJ2-7; cdr3_nt: TGTGCCAGCAGCTTACGCTTTAGCGGAAGCTACGAGCAGTACTTC; cdr3_aa: CASSLRFSGSYEQYF
clone_size: -; d_call: TRBD1; v_call: TRBV19; j_call: TRBJ1-5; cdr3_nt: TGTGCCAGCAGGGACAGGGCTAGCAATCAGCCCCAGCATTTT; cdr3_aa: CASRDRASNQPQHF
clone_size: -; d_call: -; v_call: TRBV5-1; j_call: TRBJ1-2; cdr3_nt: TGCGCCAGCAGCTTCAGGCCGGACAGTACCACTAACTATGGCTACACCTTC; cdr3_aa: CASSFRPDSTTNYGYTF
clone_size: -; d_call: -; v_call: TRBV28; j_call: TRBJ1-2; cdr3_nt: TGTGCCAGCAGTTCCGGACAGTTTGGACATGGCTACACCTTC; cdr3_aa: CASSSGQFGHGYTF
clone_size: -; d_call: TRBD2; v_call: TRBV10-3; j_call: TRBJ2-1; cdr3_nt: TGTGCCATCAGTGAGTCTAGGGTAGGTAGCGGGGCCTACAATGAGCAGTTCTTC; cdr3_aa: CAISESRVGSGAYNEQFF